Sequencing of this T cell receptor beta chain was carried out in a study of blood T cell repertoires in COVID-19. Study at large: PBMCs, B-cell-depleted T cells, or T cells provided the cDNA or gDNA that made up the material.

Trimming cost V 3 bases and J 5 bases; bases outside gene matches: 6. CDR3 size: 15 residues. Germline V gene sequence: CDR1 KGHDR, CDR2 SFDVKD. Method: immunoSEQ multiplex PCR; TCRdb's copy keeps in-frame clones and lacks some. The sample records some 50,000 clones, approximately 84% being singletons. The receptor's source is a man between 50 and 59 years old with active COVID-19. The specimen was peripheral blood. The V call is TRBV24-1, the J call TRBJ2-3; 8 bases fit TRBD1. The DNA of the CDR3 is TGTGCCACCAGTGATACAGGACAGGGAATAGATACGCAGTATTTT. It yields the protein CATSDTGQGIDTQYF.